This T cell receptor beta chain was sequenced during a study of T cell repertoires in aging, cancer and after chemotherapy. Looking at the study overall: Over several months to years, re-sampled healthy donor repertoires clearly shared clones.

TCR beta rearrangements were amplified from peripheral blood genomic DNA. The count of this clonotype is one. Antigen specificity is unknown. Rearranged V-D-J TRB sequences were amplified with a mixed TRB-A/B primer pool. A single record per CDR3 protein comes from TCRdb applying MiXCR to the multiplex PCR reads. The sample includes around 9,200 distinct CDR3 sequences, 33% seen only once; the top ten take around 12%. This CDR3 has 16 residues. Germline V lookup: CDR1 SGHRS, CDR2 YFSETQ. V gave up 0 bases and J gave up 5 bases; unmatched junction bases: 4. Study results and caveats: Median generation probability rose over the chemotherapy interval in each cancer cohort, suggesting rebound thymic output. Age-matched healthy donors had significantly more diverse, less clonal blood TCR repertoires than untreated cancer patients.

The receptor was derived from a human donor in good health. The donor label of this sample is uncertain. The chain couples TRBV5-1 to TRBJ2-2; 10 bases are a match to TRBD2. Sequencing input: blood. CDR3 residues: CASSLDPSGGTGELFF. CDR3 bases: TGCGCCAGCAGCTTGGATCCTAGCGGGGGAACCGGGGAGCTGTTTTTT.